This T cell receptor beta chain stems from a study of cytomegalovirus exposure and HLA in healthy donors. V lost 4 bases, J lost 0 bases, and 16 bases lay in between. The germline CDR1 and CDR2 sequences are GTSNPN and SVGIG (reference sequence). The CDR3 runs to 16 residues. The study ran its PCR with 60 Vbeta and 13 Jbeta primers. Measured with immunoSEQ multiplex PCR; TCRdb has only the in-frame clones, and not every one. The sample has 40,000 or so clones, around three quarters seen once. In its sample, this clone was seen a few times. Its antigen is unknown. Study outcomes and limitations: Immune exposure was documented only through CMV serostatus. An analysis done earlier found most TCR beta V segments productive about 87% or about 30% of the time.

The V call is TRBV30, the J call TRBJ2-1; tentatively, D is TRBD1 (6 bases). The sequence came from a man aged 30 to 39 in good health and CMV-seronegative. Sequenced input: PBMCs. The CDR3 here is CAWITFRGSSYNEQFF. The CDR3 DNA reads TGTGCCTGGATTACGTTCAGGGGTAGCTCCTACAATGAGCAGTTCTTC.